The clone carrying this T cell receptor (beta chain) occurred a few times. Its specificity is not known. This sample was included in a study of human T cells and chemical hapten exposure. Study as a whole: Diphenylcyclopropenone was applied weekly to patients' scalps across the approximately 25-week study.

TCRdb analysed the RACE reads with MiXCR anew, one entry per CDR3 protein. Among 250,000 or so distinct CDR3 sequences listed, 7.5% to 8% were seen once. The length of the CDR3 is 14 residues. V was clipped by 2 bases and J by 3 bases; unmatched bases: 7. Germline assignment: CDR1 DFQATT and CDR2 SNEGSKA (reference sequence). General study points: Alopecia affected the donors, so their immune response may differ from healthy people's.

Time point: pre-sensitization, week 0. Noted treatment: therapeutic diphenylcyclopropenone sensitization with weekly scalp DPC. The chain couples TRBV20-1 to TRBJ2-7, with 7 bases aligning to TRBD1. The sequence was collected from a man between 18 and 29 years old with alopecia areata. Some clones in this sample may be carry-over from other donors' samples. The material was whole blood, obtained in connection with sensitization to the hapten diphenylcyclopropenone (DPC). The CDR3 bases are TGCAGTGCTAGACGGTGGGGACAGCGCTACGAGCAGTACTTC. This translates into CSARRWGQRYEQYF.